This entry features one TCR beta chain sequence. These data come from a study of blood T cell repertoires in COVID-19. Study overall: The origin of the acute and convalescent COVID-19 samples was the United States, Italy and Spain. Sample material is recorded as cDNA or gDNA derived from T cells, B-cell-depleted T cells, or PBMCs.

Trimming cost V 1 base and J 2 bases, with 7 bases left between them. The CDR3 spans 14 residues. CDR1 and CDR2 (germline): SGDLS, YYNGEE. Here immunoSEQ multiplex PCR was the method, and the copy in TCRdb shows in-frame clones only, minus some. The table has 65,000 to 70,000 clones, about four fifths seen once; the top ten hold approximately 6.8%. The sequence was obtained from an older woman with acute or convalescent COVID-19. The rearrangement links TRBV9 to TRBJ2-4, with D unresolved. Sequenced input: peripheral blood. The CDR3 DNA reads TGTGCCAGCAGCGTAAAGCCCACCAAAAACATTCAGTACTTC. As protein: CASSVKPTKNIQYF.